The entry below describes one T cell receptor beta chain. Cohorts were based on clinical histories the participants reported. The data were taken from a study of blood T cell repertoires in COVID-19. Whole-study context: Specimens from acute and convalescent COVID-19 originated in the United States, Italy and Spain.

TCRdb keeps only in-frame clones here, not all; method: immunoSEQ multiplex PCR. The profile shows 350,000 to 450,000 clones, more than 85% of them singletons. The CDR3 totals 12 residues. Per germline, CDR1 SNHLY and CDR2 FYNNEI. V lost 6 bases, J lost 5 bases, and 7 bases lay in between. Sequencing was performed on PBMCs or T cells enriched from blood (not recorded which). This receptor was obtained from a woman aged 40 to 55 who had been exposed to COVID-19. The chain carries TRBV2 and TRBJ2-2, with a weak D call TRBD2 (5 bases). The CDR3 nucleotides read TGTGCCAGCAGCCCGGGGACCGGGGAGCTGTTTTTT. Its protein product is CASSPGTGELFF.